The rows below give T cell receptor beta chains drawn from one sample of a study of CD8+ T cells in alopecia areata. Assay used: immunoSEQ multiplex PCR; TCRdb lists only in-frame clones, some missing. The data contain over 120,000 clones, around 49% of them singletons. The input for sequencing was CD4+ T cells sorted from blood, taken at week 0. These TCRs come from a human donor with alopecia areata. The CDR3 runs from the conserved cysteine through the conserved F or W. The D gene is left open where the match is weak. Size values are once, few and many counts, or a class for expanded clones, and some rows have none.

v_gene,d_gene,j_gene,abundance,CDR3aa,CDR3nt
TRBV4-3,NA,TRBJ2-3,NA,CASSQRAGTGDTQYF,TGCGCCAGCAGCCAACGGGCAGGGACGGGAGATACGCAGTATTTT
TRBV7-8,TRBD2,TRBJ2-1,NA,CASSPPLSGRVHNEQFF,TGTGCCAGCAGCCCACCCCTTAGCGGGAGAGTACACAATGAGCAGTTCTTC
TRBV19,NA,TRBJ1-2,NA,CASSAEGTYYGYTF,TGTGCCAGTAGTGCGGAGGGGACGTACTATGGCTACACCTTC
TRBV9,TRBD2,TRBJ2-7,few,CASSVGLALYEQYF,TGTGCCAGCAGCGTAGGACTAGCGCTCTACGAGCAGTACTTC
TRBV29-1,TRBD2,TRBJ2-5,NA,CSVGLAGEETQYF,TGCAGCGTTGGACTAGCGGGAGAAGAGACCCAGTACTTC
TRBV7-2,NA,TRBJ1-5,NA,CASSSPTGLQPQHF,TGTGCCAGCAGCTCACCTACAGGGCTTCAGCCCCAGCATTTT
TRBV11-2,TRBD1,TRBJ2-7,few,CASSLGQAATYEQYF,TGTGCCAGCAGCCTGGGACAGGCGGCAACCTACGAGCAGTACTTC
TRBV19,NA,TRBJ2-6,few,CASINSGANVLTF,TGTGCCAGTATCAACTCTGGGGCCAACGTCCTGACTTTC
TRBV7-2,NA,TRBJ1-5,many,CASSRAFNQPQHF,TGTGCCAGCAGCCGGGCTTTTAATCAGCCCCAGCATTTT
TRBV30,TRBD1,TRBJ1-4,NA,CAWGGAQGTNEKLFF,TGTGCCTGGGGAGGAGCACAGGGGACTAATGAAAAACTGTTTTTT
TRBV2,NA,TRBJ1-5,NA,CASRVWGNQPQHF,TGTGCCAGCAGGGTCTGGGGGAATCAGCCCCAGCATTTT
TRBV6-5,NA,TRBJ2-1,NA,CASSYSGRNEQFF,TGTGCCAGCAGTTACTCAGGTCGGAATGAGCAGTTCTTC
TRBV7-9,NA,TRBJ1-3,few,CASSLAEGPSYF,TGTGCCAGCAGCTTAGCGGAGGGCCCTTCCTATTTT
TRBV9,NA,TRBJ2-3,NA,CASSVSGEFAQYF,TGTGCCAGCAGCGTATCAGGGGAGTTCGCCCAGTATTTT
TRBV9,NA,TRBJ2-6,few,CASSVAGRGLYSGANVLTF,TGTGCCAGCAGCGTAGCGGGGAGGGGGCTCTATTCTGGGGCCAACGTCCTGACTTTC
TRBV29-1,NA,TRBJ2-1,NA,CSVGLATEQFF,TGCAGCGTTGGGCTAGCGACTGAGCAGTTCTTC
TRBV29-1,NA,TRBJ2-3,few,CSVDPAGAGDTQYF,TGCAGCGTTGACCCAGCAGGGGCGGGCGATACGCAGTATTTT
TRBV7-2,NA,TRBJ2-7,NA,CASSPRQGGWYEQYF,TGTGCCAGCAGCCCACGGCAGGGTGGTTGGTACGAGCAGTACTTC
TRBV28,NA,TRBJ2-2,NA,CATGSNTGELFF,TGTGCCACGGGGTCTAACACCGGGGAGCTGTTTTTT
TRBV7-7,TRBD1,TRBJ2-5,NA,CASSPRQGLGLETQYF,TGTGCCAGCAGCCCCAGACAGGGGTTGGGACTGGAGACCCAGTACTTC
TRBV29-1,NA,TRBJ1-1,NA,CSVEDLEEEAFF,TGCAGCGTTGAAGATCTCGAGGAGGAAGCTTTCTTT
TRBV4-2,TRBD1,TRBJ2-5,NA,CASSPLRDRDIQETQYF,TGTGCCAGCAGCCCTCTCCGGGACAGGGACATCCAAGAGACCCAGTACTTC
TRBV29-1,NA,TRBJ2-7,NA,CSVAQGAYEQYF,TGCAGCGTTGCACAGGGAGCCTACGAGCAGTACTTC
TRBV6-1,NA,TRBJ2-7,NA,CASSEGLRVSEQYF,TGTGCCAGCAGTGAAGGGCTGAGAGTTTCCGAGCAGTACTTC
TRBV29-1,NA,TRBJ2-3,NA,CSATQGYTDTQYF,TGCAGCGCTACACAGGGATACACAGATACGCAGTATTTT
TRBV5-1,NA,TRBJ2-7,NA,CASSLRTGTYEQYF,TGCGCCAGCAGCTTGAGGACGGGGACGTACGAGCAGTACTTC
TRBV14,TRBD1,TRBJ2-1,NA,CASSQVPGQGTTYNEQFF,TGTGCCAGCAGCCAAGTCCCGGGACAGGGGACGACCTACAATGAGCAGTTCTTC
TRBV5-1,TRBD2,TRBJ2-7,few,CASSSPKGGRTYEQYF,TGCGCCAGCAGCTCACCAAAGGGCGGGAGGACCTACGAGCAGTACTTC
TRBV27,NA,TRBJ2-7,few,CASSSPPNSYEQYF,TGTGCCAGCAGTTCACCGCCCAACAGCTACGAGCAGTACTTC
TRBV7-2,TRBD1,TRBJ2-3,NA,CASSTNRGLADTQYF,TGTGCCAGCAGCACCAACAGGGGGCTCGCAGATACGCAGTATTTT
TRBV7-2,NA,TRBJ2-3,few,CASSLVDTQYF,TGTGCCAGCAGCTTAGTAGATACGCAGTATTTT
TRBV10-3,NA,TRBJ2-6,few,CAGGTESSGANVLTF,TGTGCCGGGGGGACAGAGAGCTCTGGGGCCAACGTCCTGACTTTC
TRBV19,NA,TRBJ2-1,NA,CASIGDQASSYNEQFF,TGTGCCAGTATCGGCGATCAGGCGAGCTCCTACAATGAGCAGTTCTTC
TRBV21-1,NA,TRBJ2-1,many,CASSARQVPTYNEQFF,TGTGCCAGCAGCGCACGACAGGTTCCTACCTACAATGAGCAGTTCTTC
TRBV30,NA,TRBJ1-2,few,CAWRPRSRNYGYTF,TGTGCCTGGAGGCCAAGGAGTCGGAACTATGGCTACACCTTC
TRBV25-1,NA,TRBJ2-5,few,CASSRTETQYF,TGTGCCAGCAGCCGCACGGAGACCCAGTACTTC
TRBV25-1,NA,TRBJ2-1,once,CASGRTARAINEQFF,TGTGCCAGCGGAAGGACGGCAAGGGCTATCAATGAGCAGTTCTTC
TRBV30,TRBD2,TRBJ2-2,NA,CAWRRTSGGNTGELFF,TGTGCCTGGAGACGTACTAGCGGGGGGAACACCGGGGAGCTGTTTTTT
TRBV30,NA,TRBJ2-2,NA,CAWNPRAGELFF,TGTGCCTGGAACCCCCGGGCCGGGGAGCTGTTTTTT
TRBV29-1,NA,TRBJ2-1,NA,CSVDQSQNNEQFF,TGCAGCGTTGATCAGTCCCAAAACAATGAGCAGTTCTTC
TRBV7-9,NA,TRBJ2-5,NA,CASSPAGGPQETQYF,TGTGCCAGCAGCCCAGCCGGGGGTCCCCAAGAGACCCAGTACTTC
TRBV2,NA,TRBJ2-3,NA,CASEGVTDTQYF,TGTGCCAGCGAGGGCGTCACAGATACGCAGTATTTT
TRBV7-9,NA,TRBJ2-1,NA,CASSLAGGNEQFF,TGTGCTAGCAGCTTAGCCGGGGGTAATGAGCAGTTCTTC
TRBV4-1,NA,TRBJ1-2,once,CASSQRTLGVGYTF,TGCGCCAGCAGCCAGAGGACGCTTGGGGTTGGCTACACCTTC
TRBV4-3,TRBD1,TRBJ2-1,NA,CASSQERAGTVTVF,TGCGCCAGCAGCCAAGAAAGGGCAGGGACAGTGACAGTCTTC
TRBV28,NA,TRBJ1-1,NA,CASSPSENSRLLRVF,TGTGCCAGCAGTCCCTCGGAGAACAGTCGTTTATTGAGGGTCTTT
TRBV7-2,TRBD1,TRBJ1-5,NA,CASSLAGTGGVGGNQPQHF,TGTGCCAGCAGCTTAGCCGGGACAGGGGGCGTTGGTGGCAATCAGCCCCAGCATTTT
TRBV5-6,NA,TRBJ1-2,NA,CASSLARSSYYGYTF,TGTGCCAGCAGCTTGGCACGCAGCTCATACTATGGCTACACCTTC
TRBV5-1,NA,TRBJ2-1,once,CASRRDLALNEQFF,TGCGCCAGCAGACGAGACCTAGCGTTAAATGAGCAGTTCTTC
TRBV30,TRBD1,TRBJ1-4,NA,CAWSDSGGVGEKLFF,TGTGCCTGGAGTGACTCAGGGGGAGTAGGTGAAAAACTGTTTTTT
TRBV30,NA,TRBJ1-3,NA,CAWKPTRYGNTIYF,TGTGCCTGGAAGCCGACTCGGTATGGAAACACCATATATTTT
TRBV29-1,NA,TRBJ2-5,NA,CSVVWLEETQYF,TGCAGCGTTGTATGGTTAGAAGAGACCCAGTACTTC
TRBV5-1,NA,TRBJ2-7,NA,CASSTGDFLGEQYF,TGCGCCAGCAGCACGGGGGACTTCCTCGGGGAGCAGTACTTC
TRBV15,NA,TRBJ2-1,few,CATSKDRTNNEQFF,TGTGCCACCAGCAAGGACAGAACTAACAATGAGCAGTTCTTC
TRBV6-5,TRBD1,TRBJ2-7,once,CASTTGQGASYEQYF,TGTGCCAGCACGACTGGACAGGGGGCATCCTACGAGCAGTACTTC
TRBV28,TRBD2,TRBJ2-7,NA,CASSYLAGGYEQYF,TGTGCCAGCAGTTATCTAGCGGGAGGTTACGAGCAGTACTTC
TRBV29-1,NA,TRBJ2-1,NA,CSAYRGSRNEQFF,TGCAGCGCTTATCGGGGCAGCCGCAATGAGCAGTTCTTC
TRBV29-1,TRBD1,TRBJ1-1,NA,CSVADRAKAFF,TGCAGCGTTGCGGACAGGGCCAAAGCTTTCTTT
TRBV30,NA,TRBJ2-7,NA,CAWVKKGTTSSYEQYF,TGTGCCTGGGTAAAGAAAGGGACAACGAGCTCCTACGAGCAGTACTTC
TRBV19,NA,TRBJ1-5,NA,CASSIRDWSNQPQHF,TGTGCCAGTAGTATAAGGGACTGGAGCAATCAGCCCCAGCATTTT